A single sample is the source of the 17 T cell receptor beta chains below, sequenced in a study of regulatory T cells in long-lasting Graves disease (dated by TCRdb to the early 2020s). Interpreted using the paper, the time point label stands for: newly diagnosed GD, antithyroid drugs for less than 3 months. RNA was extracted from PBMCs in TRIzol for both TCR sequencing and RNA sequencing. The library was prepared using multiplex PCR. Sequencer: Illumina HiSeq 4000. TCR beta libraries were built with iRepertoire HTBI primers and Arm-PCR amplification of CDR3 regions. In-frame beta chains were kept once TCRdb had trimmed the public reads at Q25 with fastp and called clones with MiXCR. Here each entry gathers all rows of one CDR3 protein and keeps the most common genes and DNA. This sample holds a few hundred thousand distinct CDR3 sequences; over 12% were observed only once. The ten largest clones capture approximately 7.8% of the sample.

These data were likewise used in another study, on T cells in Graves' hyperthyroidism and ophthalmopathy.

This specimen consisted of peripheral blood mononuclear cells (PBMCs), obtained at new diagnosis, from a patient treated with antithyroid drugs. These receptors were collected from a woman in her forties with Graves disease. Donor details come from another sample of the same person, matched by shared clones.

This clonotype was seen ten or more times. This rearrangement joins TRBV29-1 to TRBJ1-2; 9 nucleotides match TRBD1. The V gene end was trimmed by 5 bases and the J gene end by 2 bases; junction bases not matched to a gene: 21. Germline loops: CDR1 SQVTM, CDR2 ANQGSEA. The CDR3 consists of 19 residues. CDR3 bases: TGCAGCGTTAATGACCCAACCGGGACAGGGAAGGATAGAAACTATGGCTACACCTTC. Encoded protein: CSVNDPTGTGKDRNYGYTF.

Ten or more counts support this clonotype. The chain employs TRBV7-9 and TRBJ2-1; 11 nucleotides align to TRBD2. CDR3 length equals 17 residues. CDR1 is SEHNR, CDR2 FQNEAQ, per germline (reference sequence). Losses at the gene ends were 2 bases for V and 4 bases for J; bases not matched to a gene: 7. The CDR3 DNA follows: TGTGCCAGCAGCTTAAGGTCTAGCGGGAGGTTATACAATGAGCAGTTCTTC. Protein product: CASSLRSSGRLYNEQFF.

This clonotype has only a few counts. CDR3 nucleotide sequence: TGTGCCAGCAGCCAAGATCGACTTCCGGGACTAGCGGGAGATGCCACAGATACGCAGTATTTT. Translating it yields CASSQDRLPGLAGDATDTQYF. The gene calls are TRBV14 and TRBJ2-3; 14 bases fit TRBD2. CDR3 length: 21 amino acids. V lost 0 bases and J lost 2; bases outside the gene matches: 13. The germline V gene encodes CDR1 SGHDN and CDR2 FVKESK.

In its sample, this clonotype was seen many times. The V gene is TRBV19, the J gene TRBJ2-3, with a tentative D call TRBD2 (6 bases). V shed 5 bases and J shed 4 bases, with 13 bases lying between them. The germline CDR1 and CDR2 sequences are LNHDA and SQIVND (reference sequence). This CDR3 comprises 14 residues. The CDR3 sequence is CASSRETLADTQYF. The CDR3 DNA is TGTGCCAGTAGTCGGGAGACCCTGGCAGATACGCAGTATTTT.

This clonotype was picked up a small number of times. The V gene is TRBV29-1, the J gene TRBJ1-1; D remains ambiguous. Trimming removed 5 bases from V and 5 bases from J, with 18 bases in between. The CDR3 consists of 14 residues. The germline gives CDR1 SQVTM, CDR2 ANQGSEA. The CDR3 coding sequence is TGCAGCGTTTCAATGGGGTGGGGTCTAACTGAAGCTTTCTTT. Protein product: CSVSMGWGLTEAFF.

This clonotype was seen many times. This chain uses TRBV15 with TRBJ2-3, with TRBD1 matching over 8 bases. V shed 6 bases, J shed 2 bases, and the junction held 10 bases outside the gene matches. Germline loops: CDR1 LNHNV, CDR2 YYDKDF (reference sequence). The CDR3 has 16 residues. CDR3 sequence (DNA): TGTGCCACCAGAAGTGGGGGGACAGGATTCACAGATACGCAGTATTTT. This encodes CATRSGGTGFTDTQYF.

This clonotype was seen repeatedly, ten times or more. The chain is built from TRBV19 and TRBJ2-3; 12 nucleotides align to TRBD2. The CDR3 is 17 residues long. Germline V lookup: CDR1 LNHDA, CDR2 SQIVND (reference sequence). With V trimmed by 3 bases and J by 2 bases, 6 bases remained unmatched. CDR3 region: CASSIGGLAGLTDTQYF. The CDR3 bases are TGTGCCAGTAGTATCGGGGGACTAGCGGGTCTCACAGATACGCAGTATTTT.

This clonotype was picked up a small number of times. V and J are TRBV5-4 and TRBJ2-4; 9 bases line up with TRBD2. Germline V gene lookup returns CDR1 SGHNT and CDR2 YYREEE (reference sequence). This CDR3 region has 16 residues. V lost 3 bases, J lost 4 bases, and 8 bases stayed unmatched. The CDR3 sequence: CASSSMGLAGKNIQYF. The CDR3 coding sequence is TGTGCCAGCAGCTCAATGGGGCTAGCGGGGAAAAACATTCAGTACTTC. The full variable domain, its missing parts supplied by reference TRBV5-4 and TRBJ2-4, is ETGVTQSPTHLIKTRGQQVTLRCSSQSGHNTVSWYQQALGQGPQFIFQYYREEENGRGNFPPRFSGLQFPNYSSELNVNALELDDSALYLCASSSMGLAGKNIQYFGAGTRLSVL.

In its sample, this clonotype was seen a few times. The genes are TRBV19 and TRBJ2-5; no firm D call. From germline, CDR1 is LNHDA and CDR2 SQIVND (reference sequence). The CDR3 is 11 amino acids. With 3 bases removed from V and 7 bases from J, the gap between germline ends came to 6 bases. This CDR3 is CASSMGGTQYF. The CDR3 DNA reads as TGTGCCAGTAGTATGGGTGGGACCCAGTACTTC.

There are a few counts of this clonotype. The chain joins TRBV5-1 to TRBJ2-5; tentatively, D is TRBD1 (6 bases). Germline V lookup: CDR1 SGHRS, CDR2 YFSETQ. Trimming took 7 bases from V and 0 from J, leaving 19 bases between them. The CDR3 loop spans 16 amino acids. CDR3 region: CASSDPGTPNQETQYF. The DNA of the CDR3 is TGCGCCAGCTCCGATCCCGGGACACCCAACCAAGAGACCCAGTACTTC.

This clonotype showed up many times. This rearrangement joins TRBV28 to TRBJ1-5; the D is unclear. Germline V CDR1 and CDR2: MDHEN, SYDVKM. This CDR3 has 12 residues. Trimming removed 4 bases from V and 9 bases from J, with 10 bases in between. The CDR3, as DNA: TGTGCCAGCAGTTCCCGCCCGTGGCCCCAGCATTTT. This gives the protein CASSSRPWPQHF.

The J gene is TRBJ1-1, the V gene TRBV10-2; TRBD1 aligns across 7 bases. Germline V lookup: CDR1 WSHSY, CDR2 SAAADI. The CDR3 is made up of 13 amino acids. V lost 10 bases, J lost 4 bases, and 9 bases stayed unmatched. The chain's CDR3 is CATGDSGTTEAFF. The CDR3 nucleotides are TGCGCCACGGGGGACAGTGGGACCACTGAAGCTTTCTTT.

In its sample, this clonotype was seen a few times. This chain links TRBV28 with TRBJ2-3; D is possibly TRBD1 or TRBD2 (5 bases each). Trimming took 9 bases from V and 2 from J, leaving 12 bases between them. Germline CDR1 reads MDHEN; CDR2 reads SYDVKM. This CDR3 is built from 13 residues. Here the CDR3 DNA reads TGTGCCAGTCGGGGCAGGATCACAGATACGCAGTATTTT. As protein: CASRGRITDTQYF. Looking up the rest from reference TRBV28 and TRBJ2-3 gives the full variable domain: DVKVTQSSRYLVKRTGEKVFLECVQDMDHENMFWYRQDPGLGLRLIYFSYDVKMKEKGDIPEGYSVSREKKERFSLILESASTNQTSMYLCASRGRITDTQYFGPGTRLTVL.

The chain employs TRBV6-2 or TRBV6-3 and TRBJ2-2, with D unresolved. Germline CDR1 is MNHEY and CDR2 is SVGEGT. There are 15 residues in the CDR3. Trimming removed 0 bases from V and 3 bases from J, with 8 bases in between. CDR3 residues: CASSYSTDHTGELFF. The DNA of the CDR3 is TGTGCCAGCAGTTACTCCACCGACCACACCGGGGAGCTGTTTTTT.

CDR3 loop: CASSIRGLSYEQYF. The CDR3 bases are TGTGCCAGTAGTATCAGGGGGCTCTCCTACGAGCAGTACTTC. This chain links TRBV19 with TRBJ2-7; TRBD1 agrees at 8 bases. The CDR3 is made up of 14 amino acids. Trimming took 3 bases from V and 0 from J; bases not matched to a gene: 1. CDR1 is LNHDA, CDR2 SQIVND, per germline (reference sequence).

V gene TRBV7-2 combines with J gene TRBJ2-7; 7 bases are a match to TRBD1. The germline CDR1 and CDR2 sequences are SGHTA and FQGNSA. CDR3 length: 15 residues. Losses at the gene ends were 5 bases for V and 2 bases for J; bases not matched to a gene: 9. The CDR3 loop reads CASSPKTGFPYEQYF. The CDR3 DNA follows: TGTGCCAGCAGCCCGAAGACAGGGTTCCCCTACGAGCAGTACTTC.

V usage is TRBV14 and J usage is TRBJ2-5, with D possibly TRBD2 on 6 matching bases. The CDR3 has 16 amino acids. Germline V CDR1 and CDR2: SGHDN, FVKESK. With 0 bases removed from V and 11 bases from J, the gap between germline ends came to 22 bases. In nucleotides, the CDR3 is TGTGCCAGCAGCCAAGACCTGGTAGTTCGGGGGTTAGATCAGTACTTC. Protein product: CASSQDLVVRGLDQYF.